This T cell receptor (beta chain) was identified during a study of Graves' ophthalmopathy and Graves' hyperthyroidism. CDR3 regions of TCR beta were amplified from RNA transcripts. An initial RT-PCR round employing HTBI primers preceded a second-round multiplex PCR. TCRdb processed the multiplex PCR reads anew with MiXCR; each CDR3 protein has one entry. This sample yields about 600,000 distinct CDR3 sequences, of which about 40% are seen a single time; about 4.2% belongs to the top ten. Patients in the hyperthyroidism group, adults aged 18 to 65, were newly diagnosed, under 2 months' duration. In this cohort, patients with other autoimmune diseases, uncontrolled infections, pregnancy or lactation were excluded. Germline CDR1 is MNHEY and CDR2 is SVGAGI. Trimming pared 4 bases from V and 5 bases from J, leaving 15 bases between. The CDR3 loop spans 14 amino acids. This clonotype occurred once. This sequence may be a read error, since a much larger clone differs from it by one base.

The sequencing input was peripheral blood or thyroid tissue (not recorded which). V usage is TRBV6-5 and J usage is TRBJ2-7; D is perhaps TRBD1 or TRBD2 (6 bases each). This receptor was obtained from an adult man with Graves' hyperthyroidism. The CDR3 region is CASSFLPGAHEQYF. In nucleotides, the CDR3 is TGTGCCAGCAGTTTTTTACCGGGGGCCCACGAGCAGTACTTC.